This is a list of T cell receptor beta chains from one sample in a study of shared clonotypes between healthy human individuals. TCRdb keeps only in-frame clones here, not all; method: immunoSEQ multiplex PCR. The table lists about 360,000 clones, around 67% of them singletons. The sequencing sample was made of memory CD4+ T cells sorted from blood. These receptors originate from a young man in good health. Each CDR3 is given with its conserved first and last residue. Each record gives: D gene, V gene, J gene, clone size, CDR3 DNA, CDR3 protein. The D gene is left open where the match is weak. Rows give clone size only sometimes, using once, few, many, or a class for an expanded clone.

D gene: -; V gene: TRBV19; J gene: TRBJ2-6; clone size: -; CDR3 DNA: TGTGCCAGTAGTATTCAGGGGATGGCTGGGGCCAACGTCCTGACTTTC; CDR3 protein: CASSIQGMAGANVLTF
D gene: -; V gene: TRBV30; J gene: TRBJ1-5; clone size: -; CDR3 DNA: TGTGCCTGGACCCTATCAGGGTTCAATCAGCCCCAGCATTTT; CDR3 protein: CAWTLSGFNQPQHF
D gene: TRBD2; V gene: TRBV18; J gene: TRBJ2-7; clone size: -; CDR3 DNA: TGTGCCAGCTCACCACGGGCGGGAGGGGACGAGCAGTACTTC; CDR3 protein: CASSPRAGGDEQYF
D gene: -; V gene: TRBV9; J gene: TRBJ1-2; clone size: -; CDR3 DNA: TGTGCCAGCAGTCCGAGGGGAGGGAACTATGGCTACACCTTC; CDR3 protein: CASSPRGGNYGYTF
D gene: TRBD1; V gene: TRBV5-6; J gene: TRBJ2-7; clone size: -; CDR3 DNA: TGTGCCAGCAGCTTTTGGGGAAAACAGGGGGCCCGCGAGCAGTACTTC; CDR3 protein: CASSFWGKQGAREQYF
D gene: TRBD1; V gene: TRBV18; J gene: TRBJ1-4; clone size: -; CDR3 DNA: TGTGCCAGCTCACCACCGAGGACAGGCCTACGGAATGAAAAACTGTTTTTT; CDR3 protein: CASSPPRTGLRNEKLFF
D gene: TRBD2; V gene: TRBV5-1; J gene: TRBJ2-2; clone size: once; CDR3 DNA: TGCACCAGCAGCTACTGGGGACTAGCGGGTGCGAACACCGGGGAGCTGTTTTTT; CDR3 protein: CTSSYWGLAGANTGELFF
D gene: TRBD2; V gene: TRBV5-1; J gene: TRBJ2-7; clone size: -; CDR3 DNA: TGCGCCAGCAGCTTGGCAGGTCCCAGGGCCAGCGGGAGTGGCGAGCAGTACTTC; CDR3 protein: CASSLAGPRASGSGEQYF
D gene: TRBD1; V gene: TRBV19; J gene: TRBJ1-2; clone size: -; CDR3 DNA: TGTGCCAGTAGTCACAGGGGCGCTGGGGGCTACACCTTC; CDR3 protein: CASSHRGAGGYTF
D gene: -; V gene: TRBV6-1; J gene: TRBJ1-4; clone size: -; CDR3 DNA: TGTGCCAGCAGTGAAGGCAGGTCTTACCCCACTAATGAAAAACTGTTTTTT; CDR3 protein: CASSEGRSYPTNEKLFF
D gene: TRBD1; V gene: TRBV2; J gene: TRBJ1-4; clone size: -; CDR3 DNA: TGTGCCAGCAGTCCTCACCCGGGACAGCCTATCCCCACTAATGAAAAACTGTTTTTT; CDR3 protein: CASSPHPGQPIPTNEKLFF
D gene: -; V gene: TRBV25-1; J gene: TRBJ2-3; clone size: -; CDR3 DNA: TGTGCCAGCAGTGTGGGATCCACAGATACGCAGTATTTT; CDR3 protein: CASSVGSTDTQYF
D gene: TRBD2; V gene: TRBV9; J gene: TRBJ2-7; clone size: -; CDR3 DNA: TGTGCCAGCAGCGTAGAACCTAGCGGGAGTACCGGGCAGTACTTC; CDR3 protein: CASSVEPSGSTGQYF
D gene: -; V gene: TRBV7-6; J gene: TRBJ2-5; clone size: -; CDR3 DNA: TGTGCCAGCAGCCCCTCCCCGTTCCAAGAGACCCAGTACTTC; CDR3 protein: CASSPSPFQETQYF
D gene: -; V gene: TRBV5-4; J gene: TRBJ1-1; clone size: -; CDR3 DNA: TGTGCCAGCAGTCTTGGTATTGGGGACACTGAAGCTTTCTTT; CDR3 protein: CASSLGIGDTEAFF
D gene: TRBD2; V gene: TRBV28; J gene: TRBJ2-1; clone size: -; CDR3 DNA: TGTGCCAGCAGCGGGACTAGCGGGATGTCTTACAATGAGCAGTTCTTC; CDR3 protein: CASSGTSGMSYNEQFF
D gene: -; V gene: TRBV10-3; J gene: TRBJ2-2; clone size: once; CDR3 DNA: TGTGCCATCAGTGAGTCGGCAGGGGACACCGGGGAGCTGTTTTTT; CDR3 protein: CAISESAGDTGELFF
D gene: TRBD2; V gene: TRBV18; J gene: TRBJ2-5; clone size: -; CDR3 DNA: TGTGCCAGCTCAACACTAGCGGGAGGTGGAGAGACCCAGTACTTC; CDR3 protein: CASSTLAGGGETQYF
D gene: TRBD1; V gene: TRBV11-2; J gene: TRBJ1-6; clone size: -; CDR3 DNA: TGTGCCAGCAGCTCCAGGACAGGGGAAAGTGAGTCACCCCTCCACTTT; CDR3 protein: CASSSRTGESESPLHF
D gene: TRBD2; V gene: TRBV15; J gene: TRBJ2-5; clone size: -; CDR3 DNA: TGTGCCACCAGCCTTGGACTAGCACAAGAGACCCAGTACTTC; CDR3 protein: CATSLGLAQETQYF
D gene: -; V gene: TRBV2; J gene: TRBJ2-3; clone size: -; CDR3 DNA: TGTGCCACCCCAGGGCCTGGAGGGGGTGGCACAGATACGCAGTATTTT; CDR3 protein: CATPGPGGGGTDTQYF
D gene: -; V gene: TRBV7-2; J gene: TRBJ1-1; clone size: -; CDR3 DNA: TGTGCCAGCAGCTTATTAGGGAGGGGCACTGAAGCTTTCTTT; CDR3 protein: CASSLLGRGTEAFF
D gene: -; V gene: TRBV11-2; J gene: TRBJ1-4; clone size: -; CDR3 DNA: TGTGCCAGCAGCCACGGGGAAAAACTGTTTTTT; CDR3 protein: CASSHGEKLFF
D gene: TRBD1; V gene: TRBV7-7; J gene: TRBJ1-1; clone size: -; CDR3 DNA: TGTGCCAGCAGCTCCGACAGGGCCATTGAAGCTTTCTTT; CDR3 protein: CASSSDRAIEAFF
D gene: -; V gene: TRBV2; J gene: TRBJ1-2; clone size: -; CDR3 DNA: TGTGCCAGCGTAACTTACAGGGAGACCTATGGCTACACCTTC; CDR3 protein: CASVTYRETYGYTF
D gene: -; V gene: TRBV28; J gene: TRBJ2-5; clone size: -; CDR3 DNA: TGTGCCAGCAGGGAGGGCCCCAGCCCTGAAGAGACCCAGTACTTC; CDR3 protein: CASREGPSPEETQYF